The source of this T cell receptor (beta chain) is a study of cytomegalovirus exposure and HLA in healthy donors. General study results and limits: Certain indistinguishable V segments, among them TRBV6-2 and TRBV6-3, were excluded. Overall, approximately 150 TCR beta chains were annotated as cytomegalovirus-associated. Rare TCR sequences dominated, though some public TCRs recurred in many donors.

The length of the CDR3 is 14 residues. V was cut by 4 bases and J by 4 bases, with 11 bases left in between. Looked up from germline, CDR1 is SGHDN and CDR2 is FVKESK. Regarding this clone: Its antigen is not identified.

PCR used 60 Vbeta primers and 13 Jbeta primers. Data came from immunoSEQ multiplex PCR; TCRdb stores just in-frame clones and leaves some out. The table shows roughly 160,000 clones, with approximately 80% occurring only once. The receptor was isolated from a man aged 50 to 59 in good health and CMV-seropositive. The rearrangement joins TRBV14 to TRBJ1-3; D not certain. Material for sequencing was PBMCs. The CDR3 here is CASSLSNSGNTIYF. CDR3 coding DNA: TGTGCCAGCAGCCTGTCTAATTCGGGAAACACCATATATTTT.